This T cell receptor (beta chain) is from a study of blood T cell repertoires in COVID-19. Overall study context: Acute and convalescent COVID-19 samples came from the United States, Italy and Spain. T cells, B-cell-depleted T cells, or PBMCs supplied cDNA or gDNA.

Sequenced by immunoSEQ multiplex PCR; TCRdb stores in-frame clones only, minus some. Among around 700,000 clones listed, 70% to 90% were seen once. This clone was seen a single time. The CDR3 length is 15 residues. With 5 bases clipped from V and 2 bases from J, the junction kept 9 bases outside the gene matches. The germline gives CDR1 SGHTA, CDR2 FQGTGA. The sample consisted of peripheral blood. The chain carries TRBV7-3 and TRBJ2-7; 7 nucleotides align to TRBD1. The TCR comes from a woman under 30 with acute or convalescent COVID-19. CDR3 residues: CASSLSTTGPYEQYF. For the CDR3, the DNA is TGTGCCAGCAGCCTATCGACGACAGGGCCCTACGAGCAGTACTTC.